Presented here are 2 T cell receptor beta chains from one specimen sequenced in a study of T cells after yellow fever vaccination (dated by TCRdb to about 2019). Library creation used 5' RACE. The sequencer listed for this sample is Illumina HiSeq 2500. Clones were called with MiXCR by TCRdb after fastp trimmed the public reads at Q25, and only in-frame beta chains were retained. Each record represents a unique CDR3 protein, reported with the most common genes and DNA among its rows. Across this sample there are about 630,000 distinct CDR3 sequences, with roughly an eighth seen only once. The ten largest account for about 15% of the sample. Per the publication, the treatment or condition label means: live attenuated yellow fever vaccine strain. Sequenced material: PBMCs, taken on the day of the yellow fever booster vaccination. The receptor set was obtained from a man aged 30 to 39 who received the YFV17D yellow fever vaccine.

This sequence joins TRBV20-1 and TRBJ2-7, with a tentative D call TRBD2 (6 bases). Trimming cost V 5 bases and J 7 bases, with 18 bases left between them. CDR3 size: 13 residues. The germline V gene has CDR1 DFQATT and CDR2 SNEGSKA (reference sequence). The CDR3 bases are TGCAGTGCTCCGAGCCCTAGCGCCCAGGAGCAGTACTTC. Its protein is CSAPSPSAQEQYF.

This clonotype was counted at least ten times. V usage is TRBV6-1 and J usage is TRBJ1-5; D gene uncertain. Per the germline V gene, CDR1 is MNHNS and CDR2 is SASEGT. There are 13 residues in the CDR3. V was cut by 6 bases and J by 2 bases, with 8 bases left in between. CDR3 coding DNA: TGTGCCAGCAGAGCGTTGGGCAATCAGCCCCAGCATTTT. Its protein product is CASRALGNQPQHF.